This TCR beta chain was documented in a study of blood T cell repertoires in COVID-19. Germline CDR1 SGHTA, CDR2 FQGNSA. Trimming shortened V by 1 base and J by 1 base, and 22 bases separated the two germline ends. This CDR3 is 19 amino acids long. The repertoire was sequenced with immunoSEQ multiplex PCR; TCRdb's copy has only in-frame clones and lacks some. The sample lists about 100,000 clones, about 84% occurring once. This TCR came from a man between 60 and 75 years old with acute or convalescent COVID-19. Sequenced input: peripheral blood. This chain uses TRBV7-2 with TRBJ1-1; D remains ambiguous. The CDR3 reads CASSLGRRVGLSRNTEAFF. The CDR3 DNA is TGTGCCAGCAGCTTAGGACGACGGGTCGGTCTTTCAAGGAACACTGAAGCTTTCTTT.